The T cell receptor beta chain under discussion was sequenced for a study of post-analysis software for immune sequencing data (dated by TCRdb to the mid-2010s). Background on the whole study: The recorded disease courses included relapsing-remitting, secondary progressive and progressive-relapsing multiple sclerosis, and some patients had no subtype annotation. Patient repertoires were compared against around 10 previously published healthy control repertoires from donors aged 6 to 25 years. A subset of samples was prepared in parallel using single-end sample barcoding, then pooled and co-amplified after Illumina adapter ligation.

As regards this clonotype: Its target antigen remains unknown. Nothing much larger sits one base from this clone, and base qualities are not available.

Receptor amplification or capture employed PCR. The run used an Illumina HiSeq 2500. Unique molecular identifiers were incorporated into TCR beta cDNA libraries to reduce PCR and sequencing biases. Per 1 to 10 million input T cells, approximately 500,000 cDNA molecules were obtained, such that each molecule approximated one T cell. Patient libraries were prepared and sequenced with the same protocol used for the earlier healthy control dataset. Samples belonging to the same batch were prepared together, multiplexed and sequenced on a shared HiSeq lane. In the paper's pipeline: Raw barcoded reads were processed with MIGEC, and single-read molecular identifier groups were discarded before consensus assembly and CDR3 extraction. Clonotype tables were post-analysed with VDJtools, normalizing diversity by down-sampling all datasets to the smallest sample size. In repertoire overlap clustering, CDR3 amino acid sequences, but not nucleotide sequences, were matched to correct batch-related cross-sample contamination. In-frame beta chains were kept once TCRdb had trimmed the public reads at Q25 with fastp and called clones with MiXCR. Under each unique CDR3 protein, matching rows form one entry showing the most common genes and DNA. The authors' filters were not applied to this entry. This sample comprises some 800,000 distinct CDR3 sequences, just over 45% of them detected only once. Roughly 4.9% of the sample comes from the top ten.

Results the study describes overall, beyond this receptor: The multiple sclerosis patient group was slightly younger than the control group. Direct clustering with F measure showed strong co-clustering of samples prepared in the same batch, prompting a batch-effect correction. About 5 TRBV segments, including TRBV5-6, TRBV5-1 and TRBV20-1, were significantly more frequent in patients than controls. Normalized Chao1 diversity was significantly lower in multiple sclerosis patients than controls, suggesting substantial peripheral T-cell clonal expansion.

To demonstrate the VDJtools post-analysis software, the study profiled TCR beta repertoires from the peripheral blood of 13 young patients with multiple sclerosis. The multiple sclerosis patients were children and adolescents between roughly 6 and 17 years of age. From cysteine to phenylalanine, the CDR3 is 12 amino acids long. CDR3 DNA is the only sequence kept; it has 36 bases, read in frame from the first base. CDR1 WNHNN and CDR2 SYGVQD were looked up in the germline V gene (reference sequence). Cut back by 8 bases and 0 bases, the V and J ends lie 8 bases apart. The chain joins TRBV10-1 to TRBJ2-7, with no reliable assignment of the D segment. This clonotype was obtained from a girl between 5 and 17 years old with multiple sclerosis. The sequenced material came from blood. The CDR3 is CASPSISYEQYF. The nucleotide sequence reads as follows: TGCGCCAGCCCTTCTATCTCCTACGAGCAGTACTTC.